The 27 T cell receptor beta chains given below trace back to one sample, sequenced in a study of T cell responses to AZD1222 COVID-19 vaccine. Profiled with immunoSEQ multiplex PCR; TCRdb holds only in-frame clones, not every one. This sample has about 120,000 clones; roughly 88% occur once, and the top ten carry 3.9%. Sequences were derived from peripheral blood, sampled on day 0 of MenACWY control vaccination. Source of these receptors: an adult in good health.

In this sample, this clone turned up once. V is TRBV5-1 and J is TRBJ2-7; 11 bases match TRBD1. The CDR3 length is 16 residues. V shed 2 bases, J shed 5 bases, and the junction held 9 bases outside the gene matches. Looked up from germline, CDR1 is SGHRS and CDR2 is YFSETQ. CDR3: CASSLDGQGAGDEQYF. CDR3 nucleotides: TGCGCCAGCAGCTTAGACGGACAGGGGGCTGGCGACGAGCAGTACTTC.

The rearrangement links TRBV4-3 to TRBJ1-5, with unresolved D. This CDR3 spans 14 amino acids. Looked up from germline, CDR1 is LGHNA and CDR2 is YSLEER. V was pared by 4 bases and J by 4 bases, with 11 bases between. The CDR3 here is CASSRYRENQPQHF. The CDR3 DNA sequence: TGCGCCAGCAGCCGCTACAGAGAAAATCAGCCCCAGCATTTT.

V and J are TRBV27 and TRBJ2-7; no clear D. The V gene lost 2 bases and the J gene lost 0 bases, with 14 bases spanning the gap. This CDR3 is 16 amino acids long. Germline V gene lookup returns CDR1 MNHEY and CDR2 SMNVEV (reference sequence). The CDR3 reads CASSLGPERSSYEQYF. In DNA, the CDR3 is TGTGCCAGCAGTTTAGGCCCGGAAAGGAGCTCCTACGAGCAGTACTTC.

CDR3 DNA: TGCGCCAGCAGCCAAGCCGGAGGGGGCAGGCAGCCCCAGCATTTT. Translation: CASSQAGGGRQPQHF. The chain employs TRBV4-1 and TRBJ1-5; TRBD1 matches at 7 bases. The ends lost 1 base at V and 7 bases at J; junction bases unmatched: 7. Per germline, CDR1 MGHRA and CDR2 YSYEKL. This CDR3 comprises 15 residues.

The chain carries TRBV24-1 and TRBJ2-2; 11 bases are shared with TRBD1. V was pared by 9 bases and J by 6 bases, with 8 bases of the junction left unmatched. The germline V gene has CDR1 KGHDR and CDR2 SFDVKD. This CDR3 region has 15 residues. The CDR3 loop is CATSGTGGKAGELFF. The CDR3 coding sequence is TGTGCCACCTCAGGGACAGGGGGTAAAGCCGGGGAGCTGTTTTTT.

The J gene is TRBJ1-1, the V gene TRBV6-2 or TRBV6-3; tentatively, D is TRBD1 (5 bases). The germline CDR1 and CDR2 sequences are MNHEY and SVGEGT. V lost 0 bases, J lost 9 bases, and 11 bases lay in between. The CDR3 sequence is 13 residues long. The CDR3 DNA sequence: TGTGCCAGCAGTTACTCGTGGGGGGTTCAAGCTTTCTTT. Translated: CASSYSWGVQAFF.

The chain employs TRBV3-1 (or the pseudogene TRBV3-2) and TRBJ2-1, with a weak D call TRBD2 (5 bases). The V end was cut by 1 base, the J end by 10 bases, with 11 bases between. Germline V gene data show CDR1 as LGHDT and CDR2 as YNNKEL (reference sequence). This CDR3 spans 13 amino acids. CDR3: CASSQARASEQFF. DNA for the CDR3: TGTGCCAGCAGCCAAGCGAGGGCAAGCGAGCAGTTCTTC.

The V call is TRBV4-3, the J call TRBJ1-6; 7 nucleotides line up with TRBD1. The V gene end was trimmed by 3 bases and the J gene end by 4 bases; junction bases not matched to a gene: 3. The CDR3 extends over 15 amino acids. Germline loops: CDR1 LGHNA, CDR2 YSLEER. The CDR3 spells CASSQGTVYNSPLHF. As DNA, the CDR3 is TGCGCCAGCAGCCAGGGGACAGTATATAATTCACCCCTCCACTTT.

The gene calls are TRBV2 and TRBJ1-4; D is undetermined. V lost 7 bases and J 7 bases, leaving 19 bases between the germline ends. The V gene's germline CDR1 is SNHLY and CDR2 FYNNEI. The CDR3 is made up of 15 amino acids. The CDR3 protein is CASILFGIGSEKLFF. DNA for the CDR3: TGTGCCAGCATCTTGTTTGGGATAGGAAGTGAAAAACTGTTTTTT.

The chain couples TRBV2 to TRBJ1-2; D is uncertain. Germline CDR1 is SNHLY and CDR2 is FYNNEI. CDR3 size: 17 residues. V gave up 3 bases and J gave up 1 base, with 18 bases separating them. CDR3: CASSEVGSSLLNYGYTF. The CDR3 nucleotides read TGTGCCAGCAGTGAGGTGGGCTCATCCCTCCTTAACTATGGCTACACCTTC. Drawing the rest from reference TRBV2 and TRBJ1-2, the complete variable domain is EPEVTQTPSHQVTQMGQEVILRCVPISNHLYFYWYRQILGQKVEFLVSFYNNEISEKSEIFDDQFSVERPDGSNFTLKIRSTKLEDSAMYFCASSEVGSSLLNYGYTFGSGTRLTVV.

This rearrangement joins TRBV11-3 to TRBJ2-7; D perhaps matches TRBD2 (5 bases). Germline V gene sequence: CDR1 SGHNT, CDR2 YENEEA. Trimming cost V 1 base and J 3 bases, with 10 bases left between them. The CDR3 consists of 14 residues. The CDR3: CASSLGNGNYEQYF. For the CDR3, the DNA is TGTGCCAGCAGCTTAGGTAACGGGAACTACGAGCAGTACTTC.

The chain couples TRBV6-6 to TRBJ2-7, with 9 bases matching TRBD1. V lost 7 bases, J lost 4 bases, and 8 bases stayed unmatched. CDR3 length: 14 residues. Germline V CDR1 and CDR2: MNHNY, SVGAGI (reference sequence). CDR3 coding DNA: TGTGCCAGCATCAAGGGACAGGGAGGATACGAGCAGTACTTC. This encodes CASIKGQGGYEQYF.

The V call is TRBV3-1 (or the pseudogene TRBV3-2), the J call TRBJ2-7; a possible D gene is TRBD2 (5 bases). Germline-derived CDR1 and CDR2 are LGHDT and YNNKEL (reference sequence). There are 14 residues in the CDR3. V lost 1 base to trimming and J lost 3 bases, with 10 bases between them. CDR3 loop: CASSQGGEVYEQYF. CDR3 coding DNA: TGTGCCAGCAGCCAAGGGGGAGAAGTCTACGAGCAGTACTTC.

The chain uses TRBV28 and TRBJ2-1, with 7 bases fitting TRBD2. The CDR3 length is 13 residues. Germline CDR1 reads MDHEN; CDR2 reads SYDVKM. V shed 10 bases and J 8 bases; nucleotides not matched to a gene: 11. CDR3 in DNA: TGTGCCACCGAGCGGGGCCGCAGGTATGAGCAGTTCTTC. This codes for CATERGRRYEQFF. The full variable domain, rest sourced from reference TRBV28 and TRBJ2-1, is DVKVTQSSRYLVKRTGEKVFLECVQDMDHENMFWYRQDPGLGLRLIYFSYDVKMKEKGDIPEGYSVSREKKERFSLILESASTNQTSMYLCATERGRRYEQFFGPGTRLTVL.

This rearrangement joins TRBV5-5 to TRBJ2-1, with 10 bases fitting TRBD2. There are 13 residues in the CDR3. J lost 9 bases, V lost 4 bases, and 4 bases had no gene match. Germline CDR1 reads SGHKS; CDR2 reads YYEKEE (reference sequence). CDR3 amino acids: CASSGTSATEQFF. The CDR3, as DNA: TGTGCCAGCAGCGGGACTAGCGCCACTGAGCAGTTCTTC.

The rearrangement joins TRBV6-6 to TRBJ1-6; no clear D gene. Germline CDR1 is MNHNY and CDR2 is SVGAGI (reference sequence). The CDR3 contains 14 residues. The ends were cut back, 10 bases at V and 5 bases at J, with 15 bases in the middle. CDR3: CATGPGSNNSPLHF. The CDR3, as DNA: TGTGCCACCGGCCCCGGGTCCAATAATTCACCCCTCCACTTT.

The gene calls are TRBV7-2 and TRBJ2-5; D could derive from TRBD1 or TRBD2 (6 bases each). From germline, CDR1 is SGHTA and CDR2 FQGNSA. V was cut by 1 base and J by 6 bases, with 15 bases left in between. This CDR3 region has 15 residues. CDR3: CASSLGTGGVKTQYF. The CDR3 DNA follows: TGTGCCAGCAGCTTAGGGACCGGGGGCGTAAAGACCCAGTACTTC.

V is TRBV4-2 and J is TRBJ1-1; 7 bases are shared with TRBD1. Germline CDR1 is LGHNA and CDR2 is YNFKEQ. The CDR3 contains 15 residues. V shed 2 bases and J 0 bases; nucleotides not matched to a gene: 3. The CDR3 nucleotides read TGTGCCAGCAGCCAACCCGGGACAGTGAACACTGAAGCTTTCTTT. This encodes CASSQPGTVNTEAFF.

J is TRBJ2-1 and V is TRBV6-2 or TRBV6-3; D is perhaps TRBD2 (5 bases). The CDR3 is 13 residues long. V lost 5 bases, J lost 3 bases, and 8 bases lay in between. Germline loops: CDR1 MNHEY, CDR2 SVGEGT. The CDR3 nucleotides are TGTGCCAGCAGTCCAGGAGGCTACAATGAGCAGTTCTTC. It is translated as CASSPGGYNEQFF.

The CDR3 region is CASSLQRTGSTDTQYF. CDR3 DNA: TGTGCCAGCAGCTTGCAAAGGACAGGGAGCACAGATACGCAGTATTTT. The chain couples TRBV7-2 to TRBJ2-3; TRBD1 aligns across 8 bases. CDR1 SGHTA and CDR2 FQGNSA come from the germline V gene. The CDR3 has 16 residues. Trimming took 3 bases from V and 0 from J; bases not matched to a gene: 5.

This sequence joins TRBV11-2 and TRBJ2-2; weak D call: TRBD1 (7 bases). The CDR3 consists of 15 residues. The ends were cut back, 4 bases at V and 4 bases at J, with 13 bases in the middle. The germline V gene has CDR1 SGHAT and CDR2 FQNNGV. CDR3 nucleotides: TGTGCCAGCAGCTCTTCAGGGGGAGGCACCGGGGAGCTGTTTTTT. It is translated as CASSSSGGGTGELFF.

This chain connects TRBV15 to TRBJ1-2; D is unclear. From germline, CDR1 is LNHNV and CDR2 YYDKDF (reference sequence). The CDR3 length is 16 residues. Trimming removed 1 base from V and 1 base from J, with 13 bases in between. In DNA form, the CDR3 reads TGTGCCACCAGCAGAGTCGGTCAGGATCTTAACTATGGCTACACCTTC. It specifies CATSRVGQDLNYGYTF.

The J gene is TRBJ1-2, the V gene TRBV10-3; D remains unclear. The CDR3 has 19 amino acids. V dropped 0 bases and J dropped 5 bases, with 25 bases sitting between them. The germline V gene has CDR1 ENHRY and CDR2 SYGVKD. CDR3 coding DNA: TGTGCCATCAGTGAGTCGTTTGCACAGCCGAATCCTGCCGAGTATGGCTACACCTTC. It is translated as CAISESFAQPNPAEYGYTF.

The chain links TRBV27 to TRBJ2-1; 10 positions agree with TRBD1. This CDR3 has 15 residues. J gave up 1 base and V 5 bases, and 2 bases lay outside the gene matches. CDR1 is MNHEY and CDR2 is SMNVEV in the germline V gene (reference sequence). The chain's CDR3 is CASSADRGSYNEQFF. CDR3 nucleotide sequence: TGTGCCAGCAGTGCGGACAGGGGGTCCTACAATGAGCAGTTCTTC.

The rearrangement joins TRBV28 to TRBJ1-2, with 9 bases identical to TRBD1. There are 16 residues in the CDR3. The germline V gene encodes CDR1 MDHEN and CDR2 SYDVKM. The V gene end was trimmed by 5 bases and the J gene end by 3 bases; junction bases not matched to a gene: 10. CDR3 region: CASSTPRDRADYGYTF. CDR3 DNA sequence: TGTGCCAGCAGTACCCCTCGGGACAGGGCGGACTATGGCTACACCTTC.

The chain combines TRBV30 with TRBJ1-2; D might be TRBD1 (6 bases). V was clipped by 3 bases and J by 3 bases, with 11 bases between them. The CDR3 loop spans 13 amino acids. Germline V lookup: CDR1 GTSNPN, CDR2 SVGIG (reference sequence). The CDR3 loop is CAWRQGGYYGYTF. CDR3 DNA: TGTGCCTGGAGACAGGGCGGATACTATGGCTACACCTTC.

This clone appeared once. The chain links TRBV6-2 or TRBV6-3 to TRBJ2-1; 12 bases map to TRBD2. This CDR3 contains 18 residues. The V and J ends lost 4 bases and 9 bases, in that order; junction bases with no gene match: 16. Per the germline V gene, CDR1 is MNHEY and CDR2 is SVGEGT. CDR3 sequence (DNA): TGTGCCAGCAGTTTTGCTAGCGGGGGGGCGATGTCGAAGGTTGAGCAGTTCTTC. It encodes CASSFASGGAMSKVEQFF.